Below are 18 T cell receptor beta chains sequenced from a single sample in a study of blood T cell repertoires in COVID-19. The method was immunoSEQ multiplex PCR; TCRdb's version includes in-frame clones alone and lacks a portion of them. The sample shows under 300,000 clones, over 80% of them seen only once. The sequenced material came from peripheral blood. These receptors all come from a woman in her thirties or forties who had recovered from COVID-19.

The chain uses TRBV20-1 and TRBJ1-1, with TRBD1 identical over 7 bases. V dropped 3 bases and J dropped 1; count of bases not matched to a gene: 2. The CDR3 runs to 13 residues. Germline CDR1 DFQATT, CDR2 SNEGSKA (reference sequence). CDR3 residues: CSASRGRNTEAFF. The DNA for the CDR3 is TGCAGTGCTAGTAGGGGGCGGAACACTGAAGCTTTCTTT.

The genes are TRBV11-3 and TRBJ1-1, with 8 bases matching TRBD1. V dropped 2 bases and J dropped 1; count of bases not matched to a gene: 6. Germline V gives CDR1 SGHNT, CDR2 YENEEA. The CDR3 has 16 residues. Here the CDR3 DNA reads TGTGCCAGCAGCTTAAGCAGACAGGGGCCGAACACTGAAGCTTTCTTT. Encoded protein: CASSLSRQGPNTEAFF.

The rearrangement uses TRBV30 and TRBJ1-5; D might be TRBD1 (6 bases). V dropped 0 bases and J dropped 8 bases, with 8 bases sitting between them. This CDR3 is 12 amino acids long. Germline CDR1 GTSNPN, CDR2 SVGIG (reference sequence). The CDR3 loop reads CAWSVGGEPQHF. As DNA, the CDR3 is TGTGCCTGGAGTGTAGGGGGTGAGCCCCAGCATTTT.

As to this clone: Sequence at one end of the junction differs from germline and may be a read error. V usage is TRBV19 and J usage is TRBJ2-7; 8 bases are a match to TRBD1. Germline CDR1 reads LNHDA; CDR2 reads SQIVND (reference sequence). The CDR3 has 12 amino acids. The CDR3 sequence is CASTNQGDRLNF. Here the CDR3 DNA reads TGTGCCAGTACGAATCAGGGGGACAGGCTAAACTTC.

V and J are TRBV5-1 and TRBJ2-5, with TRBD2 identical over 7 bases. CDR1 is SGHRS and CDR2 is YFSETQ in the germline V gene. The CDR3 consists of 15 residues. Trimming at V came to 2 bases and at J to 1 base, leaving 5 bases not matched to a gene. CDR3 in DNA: TGCGCCAGCAGCTTATCAGCGGGGCTCCAAGAGACCCAGTACTTC. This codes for CASSLSAGLQETQYF. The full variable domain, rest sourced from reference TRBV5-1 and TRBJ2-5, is KAGVTQTPRYLIKTRGQQVTLSCSPISGHRSVSWYQQTPGQGLQFLFEYFSETQRNKGNFPGRFSGRQFSNSRSEMNVSTLELGDSALYLCASSLSAGLQETQYFGPGTRLLVL.

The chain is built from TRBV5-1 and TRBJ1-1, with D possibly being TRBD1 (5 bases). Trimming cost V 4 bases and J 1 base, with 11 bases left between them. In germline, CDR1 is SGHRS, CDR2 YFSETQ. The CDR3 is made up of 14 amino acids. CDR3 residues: CASSLFDRNTEAFF. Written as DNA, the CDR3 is TGCGCCAGCAGCCTTTTCGACAGGAACACTGAAGCTTTCTTT.

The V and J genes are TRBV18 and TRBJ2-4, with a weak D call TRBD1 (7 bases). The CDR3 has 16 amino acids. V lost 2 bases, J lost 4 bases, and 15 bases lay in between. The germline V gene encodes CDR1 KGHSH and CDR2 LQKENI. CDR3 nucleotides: TGTGCCAGCTCACCAATCGCGGGGACAGAAAAAAACATTCAGTACTTC. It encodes CASSPIAGTEKNIQYF.

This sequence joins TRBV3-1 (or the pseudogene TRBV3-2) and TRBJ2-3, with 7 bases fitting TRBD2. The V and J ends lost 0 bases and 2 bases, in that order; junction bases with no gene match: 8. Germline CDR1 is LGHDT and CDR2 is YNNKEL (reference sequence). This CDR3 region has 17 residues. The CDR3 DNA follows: TGTGCCAGCAGCCAAGACCGATCTAGCGGTCACACAGATACGCAGTATTTT. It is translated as CASSQDRSSGHTDTQYF.

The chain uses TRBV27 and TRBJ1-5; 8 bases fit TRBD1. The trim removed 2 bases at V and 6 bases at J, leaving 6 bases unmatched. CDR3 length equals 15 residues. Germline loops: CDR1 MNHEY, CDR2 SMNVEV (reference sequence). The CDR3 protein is CASSLVAGGFQPQHF. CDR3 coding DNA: TGTGCCAGCAGTTTAGTGGCAGGGGGCTTTCAGCCCCAGCATTTT.

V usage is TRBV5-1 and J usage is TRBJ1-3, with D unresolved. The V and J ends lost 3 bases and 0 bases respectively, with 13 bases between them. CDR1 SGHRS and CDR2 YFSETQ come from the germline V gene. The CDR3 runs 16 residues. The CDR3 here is CASSSTTTGSGNTIYF. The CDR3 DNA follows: TGCGCCAGCAGCTCGACTACTACGGGCTCTGGAAACACCATATATTTT.

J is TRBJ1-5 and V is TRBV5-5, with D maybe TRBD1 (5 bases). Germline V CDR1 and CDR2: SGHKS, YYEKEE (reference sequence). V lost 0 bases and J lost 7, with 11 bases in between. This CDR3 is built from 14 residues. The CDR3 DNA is TGTGCCAGCAGCTTGGTCGGGGGTCGGCAGCCCCAGCATTTT. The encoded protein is CASSLVGGRQPQHF.

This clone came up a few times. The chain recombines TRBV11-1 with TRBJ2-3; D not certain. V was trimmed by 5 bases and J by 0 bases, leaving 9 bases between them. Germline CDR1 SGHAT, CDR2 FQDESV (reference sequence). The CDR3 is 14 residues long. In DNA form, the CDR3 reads TGTGCCAGCAGCCCCGAGTATAGCACAGATACGCAGTATTTT. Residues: CASSPEYSTDTQYF. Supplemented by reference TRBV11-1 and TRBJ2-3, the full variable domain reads EAEVAQSPRYKITEKSQAVAFWCDPISGHATLYWYRQILGQGPELLVQFQDESVVDDSQLPKDRFSAERLKGVDSTLKIQPAELGDSAMYLCASSPEYSTDTQYFGPGTRLTVL.

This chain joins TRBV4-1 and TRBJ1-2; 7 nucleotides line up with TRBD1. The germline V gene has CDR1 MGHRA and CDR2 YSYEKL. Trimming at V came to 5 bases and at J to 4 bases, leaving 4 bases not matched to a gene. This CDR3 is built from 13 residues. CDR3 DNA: TGCGCCAGCAGCGGACAGGTCCGCTATGGCTACACCTTC. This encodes CASSGQVRYGYTF.

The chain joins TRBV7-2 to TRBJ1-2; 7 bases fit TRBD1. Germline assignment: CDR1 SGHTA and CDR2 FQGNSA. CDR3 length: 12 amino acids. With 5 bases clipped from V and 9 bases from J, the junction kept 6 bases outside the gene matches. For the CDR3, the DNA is TGTGCCAGCAGCCCGGGACAGACAAGCTACACCTTC. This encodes CASSPGQTSYTF.

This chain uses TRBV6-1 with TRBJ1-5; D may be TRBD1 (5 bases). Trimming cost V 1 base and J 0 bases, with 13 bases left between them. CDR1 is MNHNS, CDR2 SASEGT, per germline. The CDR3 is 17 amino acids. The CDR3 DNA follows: TGTGCCAGCAGTGAAGAACAGGTGCTTTATAGCAATCAGCCCCAGCATTTT. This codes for CASSEEQVLYSNQPQHF.

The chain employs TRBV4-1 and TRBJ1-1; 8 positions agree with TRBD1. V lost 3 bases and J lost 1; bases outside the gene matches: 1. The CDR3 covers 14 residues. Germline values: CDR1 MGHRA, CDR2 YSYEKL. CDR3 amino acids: CASSQGQANTEAFF. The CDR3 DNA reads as TGCGCCAGCAGCCAGGGACAGGCGAACACTGAAGCTTTCTTT.

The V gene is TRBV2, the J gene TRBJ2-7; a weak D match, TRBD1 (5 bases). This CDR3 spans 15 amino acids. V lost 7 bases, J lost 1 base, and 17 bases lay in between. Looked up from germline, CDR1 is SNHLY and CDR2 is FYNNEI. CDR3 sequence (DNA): TGTGCCAGCAAAGAAAGGGGCCACCCTTCCTACGAGCAGTACTTC. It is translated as CASKERGHPSYEQYF.

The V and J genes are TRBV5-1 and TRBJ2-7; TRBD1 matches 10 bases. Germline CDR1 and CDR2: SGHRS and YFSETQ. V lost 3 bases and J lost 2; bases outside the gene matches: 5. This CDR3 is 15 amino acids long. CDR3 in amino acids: CASSSPGTGAYEQYF. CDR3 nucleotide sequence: TGCGCCAGCAGCTCACCTGGGACAGGGGCCTACGAGCAGTACTTC.